Each of the 29 T cell receptor beta chains below was sequenced from the same sample in a study of blood T cell repertoires in COVID-19. Sequencing used immunoSEQ multiplex PCR; TCRdb keeps in-frame clones, though not all of them. Altogether 250,000 or so clones are present, about 90% being singletons, with the ten largest covering less than 8%. Sequencing input: peripheral blood. All receptors come from a man aged 55 to 70 with acute or convalescent COVID-19.

The table lists this clone with a count of one. This sequence joins TRBV3-1 (or the pseudogene TRBV3-2) and TRBJ2-7; 8 nucleotides align to TRBD2. The CDR3 contains 13 residues. The V gene end was trimmed by 2 bases and the J gene end by 6 bases; junction bases not matched to a gene: 3. Germline values: CDR1 LGHDT, CDR2 YNNKEL (reference sequence). The CDR3 here is CASSQIAGGEQYF. The DNA for the CDR3 is TGTGCCAGCAGCCAAATCGCGGGGGGCGAGCAGTACTTC.

This chain connects TRBV7-9 to TRBJ2-7; 9 nucleotides match TRBD1. Germline lookup yields CDR1 SEHNR and CDR2 FQNEAQ (reference sequence). V shed 5 bases and J 2 bases; nucleotides not matched to a gene: 4. The CDR3 is made up of 14 amino acids. This CDR3 reads CASSPGTGTYEQYF. The CDR3 DNA sequence: TGTGCCAGCAGCCCCGGGACAGGGACCTACGAGCAGTACTTC.

CDR3 protein: CASSYLEDRAHEQYF. CDR3 nucleotides: TGTGCCAGCAGCTACCTGGAGGACAGGGCCCACGAGCAGTACTTC. The chain couples TRBV7-9 to TRBJ2-7, with TRBD1 identical over 8 bases. CDR1 and CDR2 (germline): SEHNR, FQNEAQ (reference sequence). J gave up 5 bases and V 4 bases, and 10 bases lay outside the gene matches. The CDR3 extends over 15 amino acids.

The rearrangement joins TRBV14 to TRBJ2-7; 8 nucleotides match TRBD1. V lost 4 bases to trimming and J lost 9 bases; unmatched junction nucleotides: 11. Germline-derived CDR1 and CDR2 are SGHDN and FVKESK. This CDR3 comprises 14 residues. CDR3 nucleotides: TGTGCCAGCAGCCGAAGTGCAGGGGGCTATGGGCAGTACTTC. Protein product: CASSRSAGGYGQYF.

The chain couples TRBV4-3 to TRBJ2-7; 10 nucleotides agree with TRBD1. CDR3 length: 15 amino acids. V was clipped by 2 bases and J by 2 bases; unmatched bases: 3. CDR1 and CDR2 (germline): LGHNA, YSLEER. DNA of the CDR3: TGCGCCAGCAGCCAACTGACAGGGGGCACCTACGAGCAGTACTTC. Its translation is CASSQLTGGTYEQYF.

The V and J genes are TRBV11-3 and TRBJ1-4; no clear D gene. Trimming took 0 bases from V and 0 from J, leaving 5 bases between them. Germline CDR1 is SGHNT and CDR2 is YENEEA. The CDR3 sequence is 15 residues long. This CDR3 is CASSLDGTTNEKLFF. The CDR3 region has the DNA TGTGCCAGCAGCTTAGACGGTACAACTAATGAAAAACTGTTTTTT. Complete variable domain (other parts from reference TRBV11-3 and TRBJ1-4): EAGVVQSPRYKIIEKKQPVAFWCNPISGHNTLYWYLQNLGQGPELLIRYENEEAVDDSQLPKDRFSAERLKGVDSTLKIQPAELGDSAVYLCASSLDGTTNEKLFFGSGTQLSVL.

V gene TRBV11-2 combines with J gene TRBJ2-7; unclear D gene. Per germline, CDR1 SGHAT and CDR2 FQNNGV. Trimming cost V 2 bases and J 0 bases, with 11 bases left between them. There are 15 residues in the CDR3. CDR3 region: CASSLTGVGSYEQYF. CDR3 sequence (DNA): TGTGCCAGCAGCTTAACTGGAGTGGGCTCCTACGAGCAGTACTTC. The complete variable domain, with remaining parts taken from reference TRBV11-2 and TRBJ2-7, reads EAGVAQSPRYKIIEKRQSVAFWCNPISGHATLYWYQQILGQGPKLLIQFQNNGVVDDSQLPKDRFSAERLKGVDSTLKIQPAKLEDSAVYLCASSLTGVGSYEQYFGPGTRLTVT.

The J gene is TRBJ1-4, the V gene TRBV21-1; no check of the table's D call, TRBD1, against the DNA was made. TRBV21-1 is recorded as a pseudogene. This CDR3 is built from 18 residues. The CDR3 region has the DNA TGTGCCAGCAGCAAAGGGACAGGGGAGAGTGCAACTAATGAAAAACTGTTTTTT. Its protein is CASSKGTGESATNEKLFF.

The V gene is TRBV5-6, the J gene TRBJ2-1; possible D gene TRBD1, 6 bases. The germline V gene encodes CDR1 SGHDT and CDR2 YYEEEE. V lost 3 bases, J lost 3 bases, and 13 bases lay in between. This CDR3 region has 15 residues. The DNA for the CDR3 is TGTGCCAGCAGCTCCCCGGGACACCTCTACAATGAGCAGTTCTTC. Its translation: CASSSPGHLYNEQFF.

This clone was recorded only once. This rearrangement joins TRBV3-1 (or the pseudogene TRBV3-2) to TRBJ2-1, with 8 bases matching TRBD2. Germline trimming cut 3 bases from V and 5 bases from J; bases unmatched to any gene: 3. The CDR3 loop spans 14 amino acids. CDR1 and CDR2 from the germline V gene are LGHDT and YNNKEL (reference sequence). CDR3 region: CASSQSGLDNEQFF. The CDR3 coding sequence is TGTGCCAGCAGCCAGTCGGGACTAGACAATGAGCAGTTCTTC.

The CDR3 loop is CATSDTRFLAGAADTQYF. CDR3 coding DNA: TGTGCCACCAGTGATACCCGGTTCCTAGCGGGAGCCGCAGATACGCAGTATTTT. The rearrangement joins TRBV24-1 to TRBJ2-3, with 10 bases identical to TRBD2. The germline V gene has CDR1 KGHDR and CDR2 SFDVKD. The ends lost 3 bases at V and 4 bases at J; junction bases unmatched: 12. The CDR3 is made up of 18 amino acids.

In nucleotides, the CDR3 is TGTGCCAGCAGTTTATTACGGGGCTACAATGAGCAGTTCTTC. Its translation: CASSLLRGYNEQFF. The J gene is TRBJ2-1, the V gene TRBV27; perhaps TRBD2 as D (5 bases). The length of the CDR3 is 14 residues. Germline V gene lookup returns CDR1 MNHEY and CDR2 SMNVEV (reference sequence). The V and J ends lost 1 base and 3 bases respectively, with 7 bases between them.

CDR3 in DNA: TGTGCCAGCAGTCGACAGGGGTACAATGAGCAGTTCTTC. Encoded protein: CASSRQGYNEQFF. The chain uses TRBV12-3 or TRBV12-4 and TRBJ2-1, with 8 nucleotides matching TRBD1. The CDR3 sequence is 13 residues long. V lost 5 bases to trimming and J lost 4 bases; unmatched junction nucleotides: 1.

The rearrangement uses TRBV28 and TRBJ2-7, with a possible D match to TRBD2 (6 bases). The V gene lost 2 bases and the J gene lost 4 bases, with 24 bases spanning the gap. Germline CDR1 MDHEN, CDR2 SYDVKM. CDR3 length equals 18 residues. CDR3 loop: CASSLMVGGLANWYEQYF. The CDR3 DNA reads as TGTGCCAGCAGTTTAATGGTGGGGGGTCTAGCGAATTGGTACGAGCAGTACTTC.

The chain couples TRBV7-9 to TRBJ2-5, with 9 positions matching TRBD2. J lost 0 bases, V lost 3 bases, and 2 bases had no gene match. Germline lookup yields CDR1 SEHNR and CDR2 FQNEAQ (reference sequence). The CDR3 runs to 15 residues. Here the CDR3 reads CASSLREGNQETQYF. DNA for the CDR3: TGTGCCAGCAGCTTGCGGGAGGGAAACCAAGAGACCCAGTACTTC.

The chain employs TRBV10-2 and TRBJ1-1, with a possible D match to TRBD1 (6 bases). There are 16 residues in the CDR3. Trimming removed 4 bases at V and 5 bases at J, with 20 bases between. Germline V gives CDR1 WSHSY, CDR2 SAAADI. CDR3 amino acids: CASSASGGVRGTEAFF. The CDR3 DNA is TGCGCCAGCAGTGCCTCGGGGGGAGTAAGGGGGACTGAAGCTTTCTTT.

The V gene is TRBV19, the J gene TRBJ2-2; 7 bases fit TRBD1. This CDR3 comprises 16 residues. From germline, CDR1 is LNHDA and CDR2 SQIVND (reference sequence). The V gene end was trimmed by 2 bases and the J gene end by 1 base; junction bases not matched to a gene: 4. CDR3 sequence (DNA): TGTGCCAGTAGTATATGGGGGACAGTGAACACCGGGGAGCTGTTTTTT. It encodes CASSIWGTVNTGELFF.

As DNA, the CDR3 is TGCGCCAGCAGCCAAGGTGGCAGGGTGAGCGAGCAGTACTTC. Its protein is CASSQGGRVSEQYF. The chain carries TRBV4-3 and TRBJ2-7; D might be TRBD1 (5 bases). CDR1 and CDR2 (germline): LGHNA, YSLEER. There are 14 residues in the CDR3. Trimming pared 1 base from V and 6 bases from J, leaving 13 bases between.

This clone was counted a single time. J is TRBJ2-2 and V is TRBV12-5; 10 bases map to TRBD1. Trimming removed 5 bases from V and 4 bases from J; junction bases left unmatched: 4. CDR1 and CDR2 (germline): LGHNT, FRNRAP. The CDR3 contains 15 residues. CDR3 DNA: TGTGCTAGTGGTCGACAGGGGGCTGGCACCGGGGAGCTGTTTTTT. Amino acids: CASGRQGAGTGELFF. The variable domain in full, completed from reference TRBV12-5 and TRBJ2-2, reads DARVTQTPRHKVTEMGQEVTMRCQPILGHNTVFWYRQTMMQGLELLAYFRNRAPLDDSGMPKDRFSAEMPDATLATLKIQPSEPRDSAVYFCASGRQGAGTGELFFGEGSRLTVL.

This chain joins TRBV9 and TRBJ2-1, with 13 bases lining up with TRBD2. With V trimmed by 3 bases and J by 7 bases, 7 bases remained unmatched. Per the germline V gene, CDR1 is SGDLS and CDR2 is YYNGEE. The CDR3 spans 16 residues. CDR3 loop: CASSGTSGSRVNEQFF. Written as DNA, the CDR3 is TGTGCCAGCAGCGGGACTAGCGGGAGCAGAGTGAATGAGCAGTTCTTC.

The rearrangement joins TRBV7-2 to TRBJ2-3; 8 bases agree with TRBD1. Germline CDR1 and CDR2: SGHTA and FQGNSA. The CDR3 runs to 15 residues. The trim removed 4 bases at V and 3 bases at J, leaving 6 bases unmatched. The CDR3 protein is CASSSKGQATDTQYF. The CDR3 nucleotides are TGTGCCAGCAGCTCAAAGGGACAGGCAACAGATACGCAGTATTTT.

The chain has TRBV6-1 and TRBJ1-2; D call uncertain. This CDR3 region has 16 residues. Germline CDR1 MNHNS, CDR2 SASEGT. Trimming removed 1 base at V and 7 bases at J, with 19 bases between. CDR3 residues: CASSEEVRAGLVGYTF. In nucleotides, the CDR3 is TGTGCCAGCAGTGAAGAGGTGAGGGCAGGCCTGGTTGGCTACACCTTC.

This rearrangement joins TRBV4-1 to TRBJ2-1, with TRBD2 matching over 8 bases. The V gene's germline CDR1 is MGHRA and CDR2 YSYEKL. Trimming removed 4 bases from V and 7 bases from J; junction bases left unmatched: 15. There are 17 residues in the CDR3. The CDR3 region is CASSLPSGGGRLNEQFF. CDR3 sequence (DNA): TGCGCCAGCAGCCTACCTTCGGGGGGCGGGAGGTTAAATGAGCAGTTCTTC.

The rearrangement uses TRBV5-1 and TRBJ2-7; TRBD1 matches at 8 bases. V shed 4 bases and J 4 bases; nucleotides not matched to a gene: 10. CDR3 length: 15 residues. CDR1 is SGHRS and CDR2 is YFSETQ in the germline V gene. This CDR3 is CASSLAGTGLYEQYF. The CDR3, as DNA: TGCGCCAGCAGCCTAGCCGGGACAGGTCTTTACGAGCAGTACTTC.

Here the CDR3 DNA reads TGTGCCAGCAGTTTTCCGGACCAGCGGGAGACCCAGTACTTC. This translates into CASSFPDQRETQYF. V usage is TRBV28 and J usage is TRBJ2-5, with a tentative D call TRBD2 (5 bases). The germline V gene has CDR1 MDHEN and CDR2 SYDVKM. The CDR3 covers 14 residues. V lost 3 bases and J 5 bases, leaving 13 bases between the germline ends.

This chain links TRBV19 with TRBJ2-1; 7 bases line up with TRBD2. After removal of 3 bases from V and 10 bases from J, the junction contained 3 bases not matched to a gene. The CDR3 runs to 12 residues. Per the germline V gene, CDR1 is LNHDA and CDR2 is SQIVND (reference sequence). CDR3 in amino acids: CASSMREREQFF. CDR3 nucleotide sequence: TGTGCCAGTAGTATGCGGGAGAGGGAGCAGTTCTTC.

The genes are TRBV27 and TRBJ2-7, with 12 bases fitting TRBD2. From germline, CDR1 is MNHEY and CDR2 SMNVEV (reference sequence). CDR3 length equals 15 residues. V dropped 3 bases and J dropped 2; count of bases not matched to a gene: 2. The CDR3 DNA is TGTGCCAGCAGTTTCGGACTAGCGGGGACCTACGAGCAGTACTTC. Residues: CASSFGLAGTYEQYF.

This clone was picked up one time. The chain combines TRBV7-9 with TRBJ1-3, with 11 bases matching TRBD1. The CDR3 spans 18 residues. J was trimmed by 2 bases and V by 4 bases; bases with no gene match: 10. Germline CDR1 and CDR2: SEHNR and FQNEAQ (reference sequence). The CDR3, as DNA: TGTGCCAGCAGCTCTCCCGGACAGGGGGCGCCCACTGGAAACACCATATATTTT. Amino acid sequence: CASSSPGQGAPTGNTIYF.

This chain joins TRBV5-1 and TRBJ2-1; TRBD2 matches 8 bases. The CDR3 runs to 15 residues. CDR1 is SGHRS, CDR2 YFSETQ, per germline. Germline trimming cut 4 bases from V and 2 bases from J; bases unmatched to any gene: 5. The CDR3 coding sequence is TGCGCCAGCAGCGTTGATAGCGGGACCTACAATGAGCAGTTCTTC. Amino acid sequence: CASSVDSGTYNEQFF.